These T cell receptor beta chains were read from a single sample in a study of blood T cell repertoires in COVID-19. The protocol was immunoSEQ multiplex PCR, while the TCRdb copy is restricted to in-frame clones and leaves out a portion. The sample gives 110,000 or so clones, 65% to 80% of which show up once; less than 2% is in the top ten. The specimen was peripheral blood. These receptors were obtained from a woman aged 40 to 50 with acute or convalescent COVID-19. The CDR3 runs from the conserved cysteine through the conserved F or W. The D gene is left open where the match is weak. The size of a clone is reported for some rows only, either as once, few or many, or as a class for expanded clones.

TRBJ2-5	-	TRBV5-1	TRBD2	TGCGCCAGCAGCTGGTCACTAGCGGGGGGGATAGAGACCCAGTACTTC	CASSWSLAGGIETQYF
TRBJ1-2	-	TRBV14	-	TGTGCCAGCAGCCAAGATCGCAGAACCTCTAACTATGGCTACACCTTC	CASSQDRRTSNYGYTF
TRBJ2-7	-	TRBV29-1	TRBD1	TGCAGCGCTGCGGACAGGGGGCCCTACGAGCAGTACTTC	CSAADRGPYEQYF
TRBJ1-5	-	TRBV5-6	TRBD1	TGTGCCAGCAGCTTCTCCGGGACAGGGTCCGATCAGCCCCAGCATTTT	CASSFSGTGSDQPQHF
TRBJ1-1	-	TRBV6-4	-	TGTGCCAGCAGTGACCATTGGTACAGGGCGAACACTGAAGCTTTCTTT	CASSDHWYRANTEAFF
TRBJ1-4	-	TRBV28	-	TGTGCCAGCAGTTTGCGGGGGCCCGATGAAAAACTGTTTTTT	CASSLRGPDEKLFF
TRBJ1-6	-	TRBV2	-	TGTGCCAGCACGTTACAGGGCGAGAGCTCCTATAATTCACCCCTCCACTTT	CASTLQGESSYNSPLHF
TRBJ2-5	-	TRBV10-2	-	TGCGCCAGCAGTGAGTCAGGCGTTGGGCGTGAGACCCAGTACTTC	CASSESGVGRETQYF
TRBJ1-5	-	TRBV7-2	TRBD1	TGTGCCAGCAGATCACAGGGGTACAATCAGCCCCAGCATTTT	CASRSQGYNQPQHF
TRBJ1-2	-	TRBV28	-	TGTGCCAGCAGTACCCAGACTCGGCCCAGGGGAGGCTACACCTTC	CASSTQTRPRGGYTF
TRBJ1-6	-	TRBV4-1	TRBD1	TGCGCCAGCAGCCTCGGACAGGGCTTTCGATCACCCCTCCACTTT	CASSLGQGFRSPLHF
TRBJ1-1	-	TRBV28	-	TGTGCCAGCAGATACACTTGGGGGACAAGGCAAACTGAAGCTTTCTTT	CASRYTWGTRQTEAFF
TRBJ1-4	once	TRBV11-2	TRBD1	TGTGCCAGCAGCCGGGGACAGACGAATGAAAAACTGTTTTTT	CASSRGQTNEKLFF
TRBJ2-3	-	TRBV11-2	-	TGTGCCAGCAGAATCCGGTCTAGCGCAGATACGCAGTATTTT	CASRIRSSADTQYF
TRBJ2-5	-	TRBV28	-	TGTGCCAGCAGTTCCCTCGGGACTGGGTTTCAAGAGACCCAGTACTTC	CASSSLGTGFQETQYF
TRBJ2-5	-	TRBV6-2/TRBV6-3	TRBD2	TGTGCCAGCAGTTATGACGGGGGGCAAGAGACCCAGTACTTC	CASSYDGGQETQYF
TRBJ1-6	-	TRBV19	-	TGTGCCAGTAGTATCTCAGGGCAGAATTCACCCCTCCACTTT	CASSISGQNSPLHF
TRBJ1-5	few	TRBV3-1/TRBV3-2	-	TGTGCCAGCAGCCAAGAAGAAGACGTCCGACAGGATAGCAATCAGCCCCAGCATTTT	CASSQEEDVRQDSNQPQHF
TRBJ2-6	-	TRBV9	TRBD2	TGTGCCAGCAGCGTAGATGGGTTAGCGGGGGTCTCTGGGGCCAACGTCCTGACTTTC	CASSVDGLAGVSGANVLTF
TRBJ2-7	once	TRBV29-1	TRBD1	TGCAGCGTGGGGGACAGCTCCTACGAGCAGTACTTC	CSVGDSSYEQYF
TRBJ1-5	-	TRBV19	-	TGTGCCAGTACTACGGGAAGTCTCAGCAATCAGCCCCAGCATTTT	CASTTGSLSNQPQHF
TRBJ1-5	-	TRBV19	-	TGTGCCAGTAGTATAGCGGGCAGGGTTGATCAGCCCCAGCATTTT	CASSIAGRVDQPQHF
TRBJ1-1	-	TRBV28	-	TGTGCCAGCAGCCTCCAAGGGACACTGAACACTGAAGCTTTCTTT	CASSLQGTLNTEAFF
TRBJ1-5	-	TRBV6-5	TRBD1	TGTGCCAGCAGTATACAGGGGGATGGCAATCAGCCCCAGCATTTT	CASSIQGDGNQPQHF
TRBJ1-5	-	TRBV28	TRBD1	TGTGCCAGCAGTTTACGGTCAGGGGGCCGCAATCAGCCCCAGCATTTT	CASSLRSGGRNQPQHF
TRBJ2-1	-	TRBV5-5	TRBD2	TGTGCCAGCAGCCTCGGGACTAACAATGAGCAGTTCTTC	CASSLGTNNEQFF
TRBJ1-1	-	TRBV5-1	-	TGCGCCAGCAGCTTGATGTCAGACAGCACTGAAGCTTTCTTT	CASSLMSDSTEAFF
TRBJ2-5	-	TRBV7-2	-	TGTGCCAGCAGTTTTGGGCCCTTGGGAGAGACCCAGTACTTC	CASSFGPLGETQYF
TRBJ1-3	-	TRBV6-5	-	TGTGCCAGCAGTCCCAACTCTGGAAACACCATATATTTT	CASSPNSGNTIYF
TRBJ1-5	-	TRBV30	-	TGTGCCTGGAGTGTACACCTCAATCAGCCCCAGCATTTT	CAWSVHLNQPQHF
TRBJ1-3	few	TRBV15	-	TGTGCCACCAGCAGAGAAAGGGGTTCTGGAAACACCATATATTTT	CATSRERGSGNTIYF
TRBJ2-5	once	TRBV11-2	TRBD2	TGTGCCAGCAGTCTAAACTCGGGGGGTGAGACCCAGTACTTC	CASSLNSGGETQYF
TRBJ2-2	few	TRBV4-1	-	TGCGCCAGCAGCCAACCTCACCGGGGGAACACCGGGGAGCTGTTTTTT	CASSQPHRGNTGELFF
TRBJ1-1	-	TRBV11-2	-	TGTGCCAGCAGCTTAGTCGGGGATAGTGAAGCTTTCTTT	CASSLVGDSEAFF
TRBJ2-3	-	TRBV6-4	-	TGTGCCAGCAGTTTCGTCGGCGGGGATACAGATACGCAGTATTTT	CASSFVGGDTDTQYF
TRBJ1-6	once	TRBV4-1	TRBD1	TGCGCCAGCAGCCAGAATCTACAGGGGTCTGGTTCACCCCTCCACTTT	CASSQNLQGSGSPLHF